Shown below are 23 T cell receptor beta chains from a single sample sequenced in a study of T cell responses to AZD1222 COVID-19 vaccine. Clones were read by immunoSEQ multiplex PCR, and TCRdb kept only the in-frame ones, dropping some. The sample has some 170,000 clones; approximately 94% are singletons. The source was peripheral blood, collected on day 0 of AZD1222 vaccination. The receptor set was obtained from an adult in good health.

The rearrangement uses TRBV11-2 and TRBJ2-7; D might be TRBD1 (6 bases). Germline CDR1 and CDR2: SGHAT and FQNNGV. This CDR3 spans 15 amino acids. V lost 5 bases to trimming and J lost 0 bases, with 14 bases between them. Here the CDR3 reads CASSPWPGDSYEQYF. The CDR3 DNA reads as TGTGCCAGCAGCCCTTGGCCAGGGGACTCCTACGAGCAGTACTTC.

The CDR3: CASSEAEVLGEKLFF. CDR3 nucleotides: TGTGCCAGCAGTGAAGCAGAGGTACTTGGTGAAAAACTGTTTTTT. The gene calls are TRBV2 and TRBJ1-4; D unclear. This CDR3 is 15 amino acids long. The germline V gene has CDR1 SNHLY and CDR2 FYNNEI. Trimming removed 0 bases from V and 7 bases from J, with 12 bases in between.

The chain is built from TRBV18 and TRBJ1-1; D uncertain. Per the germline V gene, CDR1 is KGHSH and CDR2 is LQKENI. This CDR3 spans 12 amino acids. V was shortened by 1 base and J by 6 bases, with 6 bases between the two germline ends. The CDR3 spells CASSPQRSEAFF. DNA of the CDR3: TGTGCCAGCTCACCACAGCGTTCTGAAGCTTTCTTT. Based on the CDR3 plus reference TRBV18 and TRBJ1-1, the full variable domain is NAGVMQNPRHLVRRRGQEARLRCSPMKGHSHVYWYRQLPEEGLKFMVYLQKENIIDESGMPKERFSAEFPKEGPSILRIQQVVRGDSAAYFCASSPQRSEAFFGQGTRLTVV.

This clone came up once. This rearrangement joins TRBV29-1 to TRBJ1-3, with D unclear. The V end lost 4 bases, the J end lost 0 bases, and 10 bases lay between the germline ends. The CDR3 spans 14 residues. Germline loops: CDR1 SQVTM, CDR2 ANQGSEA. CDR3 in DNA: TGCAGCGTTGTGTGGCAGGCCTCTGGAAACACCATATATTTT. Translation: CSVVWQASGNTIYF.

This chain joins TRBV18 and TRBJ2-6; D remains unclear. Between the trimmed V and J ends, which lost 3 bases and 0 bases, there was a span of 15 bases. Per the germline V gene, CDR1 is KGHSH and CDR2 is LQKENI. CDR3 length: 18 amino acids. DNA of the CDR3: TGTGCCAGCTCACCCCCTCGAGGTTCCAACTCTGGGGCCAACGTCCTGACTTTC. Its protein is CASSPPRGSNSGANVLTF.

V gene TRBV4-1 combines with J gene TRBJ1-2; no firm D call. Per the germline V gene, CDR1 is MGHRA and CDR2 is YSYEKL. CDR3 length equals 16 residues. With 0 bases removed from V and 8 bases from J, the gap between germline ends came to 19 bases. This CDR3 reads CASSQDRSGRQRGYTF. Written as DNA, the CDR3 is TGCGCCAGCAGCCAAGATCGGTCCGGGCGCCAACGGGGCTACACCTTC.

The chain is built from TRBV27 and TRBJ2-2, with 8 bases identical to TRBD1. J was trimmed by 7 bases and V by 10 bases; bases with no gene match: 14. The CDR3 consists of 15 residues. Germline assignment: CDR1 MNHEY and CDR2 SMNVEV (reference sequence). DNA for the CDR3: TGTGCCACCCGACGGCAGCAGGGGGCAAGCGGGGAGCTGTTTTTT. This gives the protein CATRRQQGASGELFF.

V usage is TRBV4-1 and J usage is TRBJ2-2, with TRBD2 matching 7 bases. The germline CDR1 and CDR2 sequences are MGHRA and YSYEKL. The ends lost 0 bases at V and 4 bases at J; junction bases unmatched: 11. The CDR3 has 18 amino acids. This CDR3 reads CASSQDSSGTAGTGELFF. DNA of the CDR3: TGCGCCAGCAGCCAAGATTCAAGCGGGACCGCGGGCACCGGGGAGCTGTTTTTT.

In regard to this clone: An end of the junction does not agree with germline; a read error may underlie this. The rearrangement uses TRBV7-9 and TRBJ1-2; TRBD1 agrees at 7 bases. There are 13 residues in the CDR3. Germline V lookup: CDR1 SEHNR, CDR2 FQNEAQ (reference sequence). The CDR3 nucleotides are TGTGCCAGCAGCTTAGGGGCAAGAACAGGGGCCGTCTTC. It specifies CASSLGARTGAVF.

This clone was observed a single time. V and J are TRBV19 and TRBJ2-1; D is unclear. This CDR3 is built from 11 residues. Germline-derived CDR1 and CDR2 are LNHDA and SQIVND (reference sequence). V was shortened by 5 bases and J by 3 bases, with 2 bases between the two germline ends. CDR3 sequence: CASSDYNEQFF. DNA for the CDR3: TGTGCCAGTAGTGACTACAATGAGCAGTTCTTC.

The chain carries TRBV5-4 and TRBJ2-3, with D uncertain. Trimming cost V 4 bases and J 1 base, with 16 bases left between them. The CDR3 totals 16 residues. CDR1 and CDR2 from the germline V gene are SGHNT and YYREEE (reference sequence). The CDR3 spells CASSRRLGDRTDTQYF. The CDR3 bases are TGTGCCAGCAGCCGACGTCTTGGCGACCGCACAGATACGCAGTATTTT.

This rearrangement joins TRBV20-1 to TRBJ2-3; unclear D gene. CDR1 DFQATT and CDR2 SNEGSKA come from the germline V gene (reference sequence). There are 14 residues in the CDR3. The V gene lost 3 bases and the J gene lost 0 bases, with 10 bases spanning the gap. The DNA for the CDR3 is TGCAGTGCTAGTCGTCAGTTGAGCACAGATACGCAGTATTTT. Residues: CSASRQLSTDTQYF.

The genes are TRBV7-9 and TRBJ1-1; no reliable D call. CDR3 size: 13 residues. The germline CDR1 and CDR2 sequences are SEHNR and FQNEAQ (reference sequence). The germline V and J ends were trimmed by 5 bases and 6 bases, with 13 bases remaining between them. The CDR3 reads CASSKDGVPEAFF. CDR3 sequence (DNA): TGTGCCAGCAGCAAAGACGGGGTCCCTGAAGCTTTCTTT. The entire variable domain, with the rest obtained from reference TRBV7-9 and TRBJ1-1, is as follows: DTGVSQNPRHKITKRGQNVTFRCDPISEHNRLYWYRQTLGQGPEFLTYFQNEAQLEKSRLLSDRFSAERPKGSFSTLEIQRTEQGDSAMYLCASSKDGVPEAFFGQGTRLTVV.

V and J are TRBV27 and TRBJ1-6; TRBD1 aligns across 7 bases. This CDR3 is built from 16 residues. The ends lost 7 bases at V and 2 bases at J; junction bases unmatched: 8. Germline CDR1 is MNHEY and CDR2 is SMNVEV (reference sequence). Here the CDR3 DNA reads TGTGCCAGCAAAACTCGACAGGGACCCTATAATTCACCCCTCCACTTT. This gives the protein CASKTRQGPYNSPLHF.

The chain links TRBV27 to TRBJ2-3; no clear D gene. This CDR3 contains 15 residues. Germline CDR1 MNHEY, CDR2 SMNVEV (reference sequence). The V and J ends lost 3 bases and 3 bases respectively, with 13 bases between them. In DNA form, the CDR3 reads TGTGCCAGCAGTTTTATCGCTGAATCTACAGATACGCAGTATTTT. Protein sequence: CASSFIAESTDTQYF.

The V and J genes are TRBV18 and TRBJ2-3; D is perhaps TRBD1 or TRBD2 (5 bases each). V was trimmed by 0 bases and J by 6 bases, leaving 13 bases between them. From germline, CDR1 is KGHSH and CDR2 LQKENI. This CDR3 is 15 amino acids long. The CDR3 is CASSPPALGDDTQYF. As DNA, the CDR3 is TGTGCCAGCTCACCACCAGCACTAGGGGATGATACGCAGTATTTT.

The chain has TRBV6-5 and TRBJ1-2, with unresolved D. Germline V gene lookup returns CDR1 MNHEY and CDR2 SVGAGI. Trimming shortened V by 2 bases and J by 4 bases, and 11 bases separated the two germline ends. This CDR3 is built from 14 residues. DNA of the CDR3: TGTGCCAGCAGTTACCGCGGGGTGGGCTATGGCTACACCTTC. It codes for CASSYRGVGYGYTF.

DNA for the CDR3: TGTGCCACCAGCAGAGATCGAAGGGGGGGAGTCGAAAAACTGTTTTTT. Its protein product is CATSRDRRGGVEKLFF. The chain is built from TRBV15 and TRBJ1-4, with D perhaps TRBD1 (6 bases). The V and J ends lost 0 bases and 8 bases respectively, with 16 bases between them. The CDR3 consists of 16 residues. The germline gives CDR1 LNHNV, CDR2 YYDKDF (reference sequence).

The chain has TRBV7-2 and TRBJ2-1; D remains unclear. CDR3 size: 15 residues. Germline-derived CDR1 and CDR2 are SGHTA and FQGNSA. Trimming left V 2 bases short and J 4 bases short, with 12 bases between. CDR3 region: CASSLRWLTYNEQFF. The CDR3 nucleotides read TGTGCCAGCAGCTTACGATGGCTGACGTACAATGAGCAGTTCTTC.

The genes are TRBV5-1 and TRBJ2-7; the match to TRBD1 covers 7 bases. Germline V lookup: CDR1 SGHRS, CDR2 YFSETQ. This CDR3 contains 16 residues. V shed 0 bases and J 2 bases; nucleotides not matched to a gene: 8. The CDR3 DNA reads TGCGCCAGCAGCTTGGTACCCCGACAGGGACCCTACGAGCAGTACTTC. Translated: CASSLVPRQGPYEQYF.

The V call is TRBV12-3 or TRBV12-4, the J call TRBJ1-2, with D unclear. Trimming pared 3 bases from V and 6 bases from J, leaving 8 bases between. This CDR3 spans 12 amino acids. The CDR3 nucleotides read TGTGCCAGCAGTTTCCGGACGAATGGCTACACCTTC. This translates into CASSFRTNGYTF.

This clone was seen once. This chain links TRBV11-2 with TRBJ2-2; a possible D gene is TRBD2 (6 bases). CDR3 length: 15 amino acids. In germline, CDR1 is SGHAT, CDR2 FQNNGV. The V and J ends lost 1 base and 5 bases respectively, with 11 bases between them. CDR3 sequence reads: CASSLGGGATGELFF. The CDR3 nucleotides are TGTGCCAGCAGCTTAGGTGGAGGGGCAACCGGGGAGCTGTTTTTT.

This sequence joins TRBV7-2 and TRBJ2-3, with TRBD2 matching 10 bases. V shed 3 bases and J 3 bases; nucleotides not matched to a gene: 6. CDR3 size: 16 residues. The germline V gene has CDR1 SGHTA and CDR2 FQGNSA. The CDR3 reads CASSLPSGRLTDTQYF. CDR3 sequence (DNA): TGTGCCAGCAGCTTGCCTAGCGGGAGATTAACAGATACGCAGTATTTT.